Shown below are 2 T cell receptor beta chains from a single sample sequenced in a study of neurological immune-mediated disorders (dated by TCRdb to the late 2010s). The library was prepared using 5' RACE. Sequencing used an Illumina HiSeq 2500. Using fastp at Q25 and MiXCR, TCRdb reprocessed the public reads and kept productive beta chains. Entries that share a CDR3 protein sequence are merged under the most common genes and DNA. The table for this sample lists under 100,000 distinct CDR3 sequences; 4.3% of them were counted only once. The ten largest clones add up to around 5.8% of the sample. This specimen's time point label, per the study, means: longitudinal time-point 3. The source material was PBMCs. These receptor sequences come from a woman aged 55-75 years with multiple sclerosis.

Details on this clonotype: This could be a read error, since a much larger clone is one nucleotide away. This chain connects TRBV5-1 to TRBJ2-5; unclear D gene. CDR3 size: 13 residues. Germline V gene lookup returns CDR1 SGHRS and CDR2 YFSETQ. CDR3 amino acids: CTSSLSLMETQYF. The CDR3 DNA reads TGCACCAGCAGCTTGTCGCTAATGGAGACCCAGTACTTC.

Ten or more counts support this clonotype. The chain is built from TRBV4-2 and TRBJ2-7; 11 nucleotides align to TRBD2. The CDR3 is 16 residues long. V dropped 1 base and J dropped 4; count of bases not matched to a gene: 6. Germline CDR1 is LGHNA and CDR2 is YNFKEQ. Written as DNA, the CDR3 is TGTGCCAGCAGCCAAGCAACTAGCGGGGGTCTTTACGAGCAGTACTTC. This sequence encodes CASSQATSGGLYEQYF.